This T cell receptor (beta chain) was documented in a study of CD8 T cells in ankylosing spondylitis. This clonotype was observed a handful of times. Its antigen is undetermined. V was pared by 2 bases and J by 5 bases, with 3 bases of the junction left unmatched. The CDR3 totals 16 residues. From germline, CDR1 is SGHAT and CDR2 FQNNGV. Libraries of TCR beta came from quantitative 5'-RACE with molecular barcodes. TCRdb re-called the 5' RACE reads with MiXCR, one entry per CDR3 protein. The repertoire consists of about 500,000 distinct CDR3 sequences, with approximately 5% occurring once and the leading ten covering 3% to 4.5%. Study conclusions and caveats: Disease-linked clones bore a CD8+ phenotype and were relatively rare in peripheral blood. The study identified a TCR beta motif of under ten highly homologous variants that appeared characteristic of ankylosing spondylitis blood.

The chain carries TRBV11-2 and TRBJ1-4, with 12 bases identical to TRBD1. The receptor comes from a male donor with ankylosing spondylitis. The specimen sequenced was blood, either unsorted or a sorted T cell fraction (not recorded which). This CDR3 is CASSLRGQGANEKLFF. The CDR3, as DNA: TGTGCCAGCAGCTTAAGGGGACAGGGGGCGAATGAAAAACTGTTTTTT.